What follows is one T cell receptor (beta chain) and its context. Its antigen is currently not known. No much larger clone exists at a distance of one base, and base qualities are not known. This sample is drawn from a study of blood T cell repertoires in COVID-19 (TCRdb year 2020). Concerning the study at large: Samples from collaborators originated in the United States, Italy and Spain and spanned both the acute and convalescent phases of COVID-19. Subjects who had been exposed to COVID-19, were actively infected with it, or had recovered from it provided the deeply sampled blood TCRbeta repertoires that made up the dataset. The prospective study material was composed of cDNA or gDNA derived from T cells, B-cell-depleted T cells, or PBMCs. Samples came from the ongoing ImmuneRACE study (first 160 participants) plus 1,254 subjects from 6 global collaborators. Where HLA class I and class II types were available, the types were taken from metadata supplied by the sample provider, not from assay-based typing. The repertoires were released in a freely available public database intended as a resource for research on the immune response to SARS-CoV-2. Sample metadata almost always included a de-identified subject ID, COVID-19 status, age in years and sex. Summary of the overall study and its limitations: The amount of clinical and demographic metadata varied by source and participant and was provided uncurated.

V and J are trimmed by 6 bases and 5 bases, and the gene matches miss 8 bases of the junction. The CDR3 runs 14 amino acids, cysteine and phenylalanine included. Only the CDR3 DNA is retained, 42 bases long and in frame from the first base. As encoded in the germline V gene, CDR1 is SNHLY while CDR2 is FYNNEI. The collaborating institutions used their own protocols to collect whole blood in K2EDTA tubes. For TCRbeta analysis, collaborators shipped samples in one of three forms: frozen whole blood, isolated PBMCs, or DNA extracted from either of those sample types. TCRbeta CDR3 regions were amplified from genomic DNA by means of the immunoSEQ Assay, a bias-controlled multiplex PCR. In the source study's methods: Nucleated cell counts per sample were estimated from amplification of reference gene primers within the assay. To quantify the absolute abundance of each unique TCRbeta CDR3 rearrangement, sequence reads were collapsed and filtered. For each sample, productive Simpson clonality was calculated by taking the square root of Simpson's diversity index across productive rearrangements. TCRdb mirrors the immuneACCESS table, restricted to in-frame sequences. Some clones are absent from its copies; in checked studies, under half trace to an unresolved V gene, and the reason for the others is unknown. Clone size and the V and J calls come from that table; the DNA yielded D and trimming. The sample profile shows about 83,000 clones; approximately 78% of them were found once. The top ten clonotypes cover roughly a sixth of the sample.

The rearranged chain carries TRBV2 and TRBJ2-7; TRBD1 aligns with 9 central bases. The sequence derives from a woman older than 75 with acute or convalescent COVID-19. The sample comprised peripheral blood. The DNA sequence is as follows: TGTGCCAGCAGCGACCGGGACAGGGCCAACGAGCAGTACTTC. This yields the protein CASSDRDRANEQYF.